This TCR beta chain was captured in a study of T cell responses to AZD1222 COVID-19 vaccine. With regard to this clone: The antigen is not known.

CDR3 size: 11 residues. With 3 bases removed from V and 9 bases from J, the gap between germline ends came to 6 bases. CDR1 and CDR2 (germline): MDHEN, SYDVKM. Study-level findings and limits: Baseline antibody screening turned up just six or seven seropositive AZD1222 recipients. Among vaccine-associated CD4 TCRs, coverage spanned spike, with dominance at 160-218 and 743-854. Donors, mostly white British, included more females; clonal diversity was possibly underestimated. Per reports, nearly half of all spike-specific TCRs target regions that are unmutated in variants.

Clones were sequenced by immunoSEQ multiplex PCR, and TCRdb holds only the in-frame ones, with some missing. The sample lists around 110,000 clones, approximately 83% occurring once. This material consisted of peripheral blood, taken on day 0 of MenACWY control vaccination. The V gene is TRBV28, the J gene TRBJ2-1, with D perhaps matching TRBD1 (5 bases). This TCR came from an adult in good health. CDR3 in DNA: TGTGCCAGCAGTTTTAGGGGTGAGCAGTTCTTC. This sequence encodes CASSFRGEQFF.